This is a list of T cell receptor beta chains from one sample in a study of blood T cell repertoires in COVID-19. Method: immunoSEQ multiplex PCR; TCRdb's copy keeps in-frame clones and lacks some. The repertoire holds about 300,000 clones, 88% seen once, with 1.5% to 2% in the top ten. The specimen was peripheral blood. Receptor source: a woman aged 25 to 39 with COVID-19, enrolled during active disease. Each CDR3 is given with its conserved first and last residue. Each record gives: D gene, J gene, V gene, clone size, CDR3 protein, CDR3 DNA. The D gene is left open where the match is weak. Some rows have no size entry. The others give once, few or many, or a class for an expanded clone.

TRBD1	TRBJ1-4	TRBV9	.	CASSVQGASNEKLFF	TGTGCCAGCAGCGTCCAGGGGGCAAGTAATGAAAAACTGTTTTTT
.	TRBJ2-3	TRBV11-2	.	CASSNVRAGTDTQYF	TGTGCCAGCAGCAACGTCAGGGCTGGCACAGATACGCAGTATTTT
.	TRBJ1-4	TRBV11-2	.	CASSPDEGLENEKLFF	TGTGCCAGCAGCCCAGACGAGGGACTGGAGAATGAAAAACTGTTTTTT
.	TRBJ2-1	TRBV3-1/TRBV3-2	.	CASSHAGDPGFEQFF	TGTGCCAGCAGCCACGCAGGAGACCCGGGGTTTGAGCAGTTCTTC
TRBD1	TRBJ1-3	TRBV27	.	CASSSNRGYSGNTIYF	TGTGCCAGCAGTTCCAACAGGGGGTATTCTGGAAACACCATATATTTT
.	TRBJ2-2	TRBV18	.	CASSPVQNTGELFF	TGTGCCAGCTCACCGGTACAGAACACCGGGGAGCTGTTTTTT
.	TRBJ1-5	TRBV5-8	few	CASSSGMSNQPQHF	TGTGCCAGCAGCTCCGGGATGAGCAATCAGCCCCAGCATTTT
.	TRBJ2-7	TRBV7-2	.	CASSLAHSSYEQYF	TGTGCCAGCAGCTTAGCGCACAGCTCCTACGAGCAGTACTTC
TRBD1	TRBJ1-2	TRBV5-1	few	CASSGQGDYGYTF	TGCGCCAGCAGCGGACAGGGAGACTATGGCTACACCTTC
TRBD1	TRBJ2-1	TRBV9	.	CASSKDRGIEQFF	TGTGCCAGCAGCAAAGACAGGGGAATTGAGCAGTTCTTC
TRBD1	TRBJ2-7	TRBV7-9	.	CASSRGQYEQYF	TGTGCCAGCAGCCGGGGACAGTACGAGCAGTACTTC
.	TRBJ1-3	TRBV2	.	CASSYGRERGNTIYF	TGTGCCAGCAGTTATGGGCGGGAGCGCGGAAACACCATATATTTT
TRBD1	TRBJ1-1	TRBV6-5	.	CASSRRDRRHTEAFF	TGTGCCAGCAGCCGCCGGGACAGGAGGCACACTGAAGCTTTCTTT
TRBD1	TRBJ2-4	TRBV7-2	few	CASSYRGQNIQYF	TGTGCCAGCAGCTACAGGGGCCAAAACATTCAGTACTTC
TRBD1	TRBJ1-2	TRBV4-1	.	CASSPGTGGSYTF	TGCGCCAGCAGCCCGGGGACAGGGGGGTCCTACACCTTC
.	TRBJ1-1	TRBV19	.	CASSIGGGNTEAFF	TGTGCCAGTAGTATAGGAGGGGGGAACACTGAAGCTTTCTTT
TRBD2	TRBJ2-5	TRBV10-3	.	CAISETGTSGGAETQYF	TGTGCCATCAGTGAGACCGGGACTAGCGGGGGAGCAGAGACCCAGTACTTC
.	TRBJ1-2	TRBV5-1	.	CASSLVRGARSYGYTF	TGCGCCAGCAGCTTGGTCCGGGGGGCTCGGTCCTATGGCTACACCTTC
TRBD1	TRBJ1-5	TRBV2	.	CASRTRDSSNQPQHF	TGTGCCAGCAGAACCCGGGACAGTAGCAATCAGCCCCAGCATTTT
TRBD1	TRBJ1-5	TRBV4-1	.	CASSQDPTGGKQPQHF	TGCGCCAGCAGCCAAGATCCGACAGGGGGAAAACAGCCCCAGCATTTT
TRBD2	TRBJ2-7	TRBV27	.	CASSLSPGGSHEQYF	TGTGCCAGCAGTTTATCGCCGGGGGGTTCCCACGAGCAGTACTTC
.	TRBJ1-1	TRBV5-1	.	CASSSGQNTEAFF	TGCGCCAGCAGCTCGGGACAGAACACTGAAGCTTTCTTT
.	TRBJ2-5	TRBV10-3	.	CAINTGYGETQYF	TGTGCCATCAACACAGGGTATGGGGAGACCCAGTACTTC
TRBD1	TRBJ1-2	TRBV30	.	CAWIGRTGGAYTF	TGTGCCTGGATAGGGAGGACAGGCGGGGCCTACACCTTC
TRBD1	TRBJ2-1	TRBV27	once	CASSSQGPYNEQFF	TGTGCCAGCAGCTCACAGGGGCCCTACAATGAGCAGTTCTTC
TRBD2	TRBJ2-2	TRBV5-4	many	CASTGTTGPGELFF	TGTGCCAGCACCGGGACTACGGGTCCCGGGGAGCTGTTTTTT
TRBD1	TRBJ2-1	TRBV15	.	CATSPIEGAIREQFF	TGTGCCACCAGCCCTATTGAGGGGGCGATCCGTGAGCAGTTCTTC
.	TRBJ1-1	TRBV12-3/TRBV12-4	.	CASSLGHIEAFF	TGTGCCAGCAGCTTGGGACACATTGAAGCTTTCTTT
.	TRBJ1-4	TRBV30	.	CAWRSAPGQWNEKLFF	TGTGCCTGGAGGAGCGCCCCGGGACAATGGAATGAAAAACTGTTTTTT
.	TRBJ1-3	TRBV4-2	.	CASSQVGAGNTIYF	TGTGCCAGCAGCCAAGTAGGGGCTGGAAACACCATATATTTT
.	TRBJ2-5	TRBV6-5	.	CASRRQGLQETQYF	TGTGCCAGCAGGCGGCAGGGATTGCAAGAGACCCAGTACTTC
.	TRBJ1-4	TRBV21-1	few	CATPPSRTGTNEKLFF	TGTGCCACCCCTCCAAGTCGGACAGGGACTAATGAAAAACTGTTTTTT
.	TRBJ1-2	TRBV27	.	CATIQPTRRF	TGTGCCACCATACAGCCCACACGCCGGTTC
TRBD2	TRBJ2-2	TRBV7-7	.	CASSPAGGSTGELFF	TGTGCTAGCAGCCCTGCGGGGGGGAGCACCGGGGAGCTGTTTTTT
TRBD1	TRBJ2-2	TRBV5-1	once	CASSSGTGYTGELFF	TGCGCCAGCAGCTCGGGGACAGGATACACCGGGGAGCTGTTTTTT
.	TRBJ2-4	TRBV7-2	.	CASSLRLAGNIQYF	TGTGCCAGCAGCTTACGACTGGCAGGGAACATTCAGTACTTC
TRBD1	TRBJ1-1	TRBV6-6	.	CASKPQGASMDTEAFF	TGTGCCAGCAAACCACAGGGGGCGTCTATGGACACTGAAGCTTTCTTT
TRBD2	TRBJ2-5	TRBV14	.	CASSHRLTSGGIQETQYF	TGTGCCAGCAGCCACCGATTGACTAGCGGGGGGATCCAAGAGACCCAGTACTTC
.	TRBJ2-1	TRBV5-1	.	CASSLIPDGLDNEQFF	TGCGCCAGCAGCTTGATCCCGGACGGACTGGACAATGAGCAGTTCTTC
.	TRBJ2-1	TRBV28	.	CASSLTLALVDEQFF	TGTGCCAGCAGTTTAACCCTAGCGTTAGTGGATGAGCAGTTCTTC
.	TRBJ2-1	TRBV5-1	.	CASSGTGNNEQFF	TGCGCCAGCAGCGGAACAGGGAACAATGAGCAGTTCTTC
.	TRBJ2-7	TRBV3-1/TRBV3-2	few	CASSPGGYEQYF	TGTGCCAGCAGCCCCGGGGGATACGAGCAGTACTTC
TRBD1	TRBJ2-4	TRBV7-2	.	CASSPRQGSTKNIQYF	TGTGCCAGCAGCCCTCGACAGGGATCGACCAAAAACATTCAGTACTTC
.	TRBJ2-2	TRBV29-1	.	CSVVGTGELFF	TGCAGCGTTGTCGGGACCGGGGAGCTGTTTTTT
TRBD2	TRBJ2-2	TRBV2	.	CASTPRRLAGGTGELFF	TGTGCCAGCACTCCGAGGAGACTAGCGGGGGGGACCGGGGAGCTGTTTTTT
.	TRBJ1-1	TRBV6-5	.	CASSYEGMNTEAFF	TGTGCCAGCAGTTATGAGGGTATGAACACTGAAGCTTTCTTT
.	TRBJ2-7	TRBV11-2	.	CASGRSTLHEQYF	TGTGCCAGCGGGAGGTCGACCTTGCACGAGCAGTACTTC
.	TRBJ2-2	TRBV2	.	CASSEGRNTGELFF	TGTGCCAGCAGTGAAGGGAGGAACACCGGGGAGCTGTTTTTT
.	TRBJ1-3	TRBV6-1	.	CASSEVWDTDSPQYF	TGTGCCAGCAGTGAAGTTTGGGACACCGACTCGCCCCAATATTTT
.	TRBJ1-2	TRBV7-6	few	CASSAQRGLGGSNYGYTF	TGTGCCAGCAGTGCCCAGCGGGGATTAGGGGGATCTAACTATGGCTACACCTTC
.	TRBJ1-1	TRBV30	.	CAFRGYTEAFF	TGTGCCTTCCGAGGGTACACTGAAGCTTTCTTT